This T cell receptor beta chain derives from a study of T cells in Graves' hyperthyroidism and ophthalmopathy (dated by TCRdb to 2018 to 2020). Context from the whole study: Peripheral blood was collected at initial diagnosis, before any treatment. A discovery cohort of about a hundred patients, roughly 43 with Graves' ophthalmopathy and under 60 with stable Graves' hyperthyroidism, was used to find distinguishing TCR V-J signatures. Prospective prediction of ophthalmopathy was tested in an independent validation cohort consisting of 18 hyperthyroidism patients and approximately 16 patients who later progressed to ophthalmopathy. For training and testing, the 95 to 100 patients in the discovery cohort were randomly divided in a 7:3 ratio. Thyroid tissue and blood T-cell repertoires from six or seven Graves' hyperthyroidism patients were also compared in the study. After blood sampling, hyperthyroidism patients were treated with methimazole at a starting dose of 30 mg daily, and ophthalmopathy patients were treated with high-dose intravenous methylprednisolone. The paper describes TCR Vbeta CDR3 sequencing of fewer than 150 peripheral blood samples, made up of 43 ophthalmopathy patients, roughly 75 hyperthyroidism patients and 17 progressor patients. Overall study outcomes, separate from this receptor: No statistical method was used to set the sample size in advance, and investigators knew the group allocation. Most expanded thyroid clonotypes (frequency above 0.001) were also detected in blood, a finding suggesting that blood repertoires may reflect thyroid immune responses. Ophthalmopathy was separated from stable hyperthyroidism by a 13 V-J signature model, with 85% to 90% sensitivity and about 81% specificity obtained in cross-validation and 80%/75% obtained in testing. In validation, the model predicted progression to ophthalmopathy a median of roughly six months before onset, with about 70% sensitivity and just under 75% specificity.

TCR beta CDR3 regions were amplified from RNA transcripts. The first round of RT-PCR for the TCR CDR3 was performed with the HTBI primer set and the Qiagen OneStep RT-PCR kit. The libraries were constructed in a second round of multiplex PCR and then size-selected and purified. Paired-end sequencing of the libraries was performed with 100 bp reads on an Illumina HiSeq2000. Per the authors' processing: SOAPnuke was used to process the raw data, throwing out any read that contained adapters or uncalled bases, had a mean Phred below 15, or lacked an exact constant-primer or identifier match. High-quality paired reads were merged using COPE v1.2.5, and each unique nucleotide sequence was defined as a clonotype. MiTCR v1.1 was used to align clonotypes to the IMGT TRBV, TRBD and TRBJ reference segments. The analysis was restricted to V-J combinations with a frequency above 0.0001, which together covered roughly 99% of the repertoires. The TCS score was defined as the ratio of F50 (clonal expansion) to E x V (chaos), calculated using BLOSUM62-based TCRdist between CDR3 peptides within each V-J. Welch's t-statistics and random forest reduced some 510 V-J features to fewer than 15, which were used in a naive Bayes classifier (R e1071). The public sequencing data were trimmed at Q25 with fastp and processed into clonotypes with MiXCR by TCRdb, which kept only in-frame beta chains. Each record represents a unique CDR3 protein, reported with the most common genes and DNA among its rows. TCRdb's processing, not the study's, gives the V and J calls here. The table for this sample lists 300,000 to 400,000 distinct CDR3 sequences; approximately 13% of them were counted only once. The top ten clones comprise around a tenth of the sample.

After removal of 1 base from V and 6 bases from J, the junction retains 7 bases not matched to a gene. For CDR1 and CDR2, the germline V gene (reference sequence) lists GTSNPN and SVGIG. The CDR3, cysteine through phenylalanine, is 15 amino acids long. The read is trimmed to its CDR3 DNA, 45 bases read in frame from base 1. This clonotype was found once. Which antigen it targets is not known. No much larger clonotype is one base removed from it; base qualities were not supplied. One read is thin evidence. Stable Graves' hyperthyroidism was defined as no progression to ophthalmopathy during 18 months of follow-up. The hyperthyroidism patients were between 18 and 65 years old and newly diagnosed, with a disease duration of less than 2 months. Patients with uncontrolled infections, other autoimmune diseases, pregnancy or lactation were excluded. Clinical symptoms, serum thyroxine and TRAb, thyroid ultrasound, and orbital computed tomography formed the basis for the diagnoses. Ficoll-Paque density gradient centrifugation was used to isolate PBMCs from about 10 ml of fresh peripheral blood. Trizol reagent was used to extract total RNA, and RNA quality was then checked on an Agilent 2100 Bioanalyzer.

The sample consisted of blood. The sequence was collected from a young woman with Graves' hyperthyroidism. The sequence joins TRBV30 to TRBJ2-1, with 9 bases matching TRBD2. The base sequence is TGTGCCTGGAGTGCCCTCCGGGGACTAGCCAATGAGCAGTTCTTC. Translated, it gives CAWSALRGLANEQFF.